The clone carrying this T cell receptor (beta chain) was counted only a few times. Its antigen is unknown. The record originates from a study of CD8 T cells in ankylosing spondylitis. Study findings and constraints: The study identified a TCR beta motif of under 10 highly homologous variants that appeared characteristic of ankylosing spondylitis blood.

TCRdb itself ran the 5' RACE reads through MiXCR, one entry per CDR3 protein. The table lists around 390,000 distinct CDR3 sequences, more than 20% of them singletons. This clonotype was obtained from a male donor with ankylosing spondylitis. Material: blood, either unsorted or a sorted T cell fraction (not recorded which).

The CDR3 nucleotides read TGTGCCAGCAGCTCAAAGGGACAGGGACACTACGAGCAGTACTTC. As protein: CASSSKGQGHYEQYF. This sequence joins TRBV7-2 and TRBJ2-7; 9 nucleotides match TRBD1. This CDR3 region has 15 residues. Germline assignment: CDR1 SGHTA and CDR2 FQGNSA. V lost 4 bases to trimming and J lost 3 bases; unmatched junction nucleotides: 7.